This T cell receptor (beta chain) was documented in a study of cytotoxic CD8 clonotypes in ibrutinib-treated CLL. Study overall: Response sampling occurred after a median 12 months of treatment (range 6 to 36). Study observations and caveats: Circulating CD8+ T-cell counts were tracked by baseline clonality, which exceeded that of age-matched healthy donors. Clonality went up at ibrutinib response and then declined back toward baseline at progression.

This clone showed up just a few times. Its antigen is currently unknown. Profiling relied on immunoSEQ multiplex PCR, and the TCRdb table lists in-frame clones only, not all of them. The data hold roughly 110,000 clones, with under 70% observed a single time. The CDR3 is 12 residues long. V was shortened by 4 bases and J by 4 bases, with 8 bases between the two germline ends. Germline V gene sequence: CDR1 SGHDT, CDR2 YYEEEE. The genes are TRBV5-6 and TRBJ2-5; D is unclear. This sample comprised PBMCs, obtained after 24 months of ibrutinib treatment. The clonotype originates from a human donor with chronic lymphocytic leukemia. This CDR3 is CASSRAGETQYF. CDR3 coding DNA: TGTGCCAGCAGCCGTGCCGGAGAGACCCAGTACTTC.